This T cell receptor (beta chain) is from a study of blood T cell repertoires in COVID-19. In the study overall: Some COVID-19 samples were acute and others convalescent; all came from the United States, Italy and Spain.

As processed by the authors: Reference gene primers were amplified, and this amplification served to estimate nucleated cell counts. Clones were sequenced by immunoSEQ multiplex PCR, and TCRdb holds only the in-frame ones, with some missing. For V, J and clone size, that table is used; D and trimming come from the DNA. The profile shows under 350,000 clones, 85% of them singletons. The CDR3 sequence is 17 residues long. Germline V lookup: CDR1 LNHDA, CDR2 SQIVND (reference sequence). Trimming shortened V by 3 bases and J by 4 bases, and 19 bases separated the two germline ends. Ten or more counts support this clone.

V is TRBV19 and J is TRBJ1-5, with D uncertain. Sequencing input: peripheral blood. The source is a human donor in a cohort sampled during active COVID-19. CDR3 loop: CASSIHLRPGGNQPQHF. The CDR3 bases are TGTGCCAGTAGTATTCATCTCCGCCCGGGAGGTAATCAGCCCCAGCATTTT.